One sample yielded the 19 T cell receptor beta chains listed below, sequenced in a study of blood T cell repertoires in COVID-19. The assay was immunoSEQ multiplex PCR, and TCRdb's table has in-frame clones only and misses some. The sample lists about 190,000 clones; 79% were seen once. The source material was peripheral blood. These receptors were taken from a man in his 60s with active or convalescent COVID-19.

This sequence joins TRBV19 and TRBJ2-7, with 7 bases that match TRBD2. CDR1 and CDR2 from the germline V gene are LNHDA and SQIVND (reference sequence). V was pared by 5 bases and J by 6 bases, with 10 bases of the junction left unmatched. The CDR3 loop spans 14 amino acids. The CDR3 reads CASSPGRQVGEQYF. The CDR3 coding sequence is TGTGCCAGTAGTCCCGGGAGGCAGGTCGGCGAGCAGTACTTC.

This clone has just a few counts. As DNA, the CDR3 is TGTGCCAGCAGCTTGAAAGGGGTATTGAACACTGAAGCTTTCTTT. It encodes CASSLKGVLNTEAFF. This chain connects TRBV5-4 to TRBJ1-1; perhaps TRBD1 as D (5 bases). This CDR3 spans 15 amino acids. Per the germline V gene, CDR1 is SGHNT and CDR2 is YYREEE (reference sequence). Between the trimmed V and J ends, which lost 1 base and 0 bases, there was a span of 10 bases.

There are a few counts of this clone. CDR3: CASSRRGVLSQPQHF. In DNA form, the CDR3 reads TGTGCCAGCAGCCGCAGGGGGGTTCTAAGTCAGCCCCAGCATTTT. The chain recombines TRBV5-6 with TRBJ1-5; 7 bases agree with TRBD1. The CDR3 has 15 amino acids. CDR1 SGHDT and CDR2 YYEEEE come from the germline V gene. Trimming cost V 4 bases and J 6 bases; bases outside gene matches: 10.

The rearrangement joins TRBV5-1 to TRBJ1-1; TRBD1 is a possible D gene (6 bases). V was trimmed by 0 bases and J by 7 bases, leaving 10 bases between them. The CDR3 totals 13 residues. Looked up from germline, CDR1 is SGHRS and CDR2 is YFSETQ. The CDR3 region is CASSLAQGGEAFF. The CDR3 DNA reads as TGCGCCAGCAGCTTGGCACAGGGCGGTGAAGCTTTCTTT.

The chain couples TRBV9 to TRBJ2-3; TRBD2 aligns across 8 bases. Germline V gives CDR1 SGDLS, CDR2 YYNGEE. The junction had 10 bases not matched to a gene; V was cut back by 2 bases and J by 5 bases. This CDR3 has 16 residues. CDR3 DNA: TGTGCCAGCAGCGTCGGAGCGGGAGTTGGGGGAGATACGCAGTATTTT. Residues: CASSVGAGVGGDTQYF. The whole variable domain, remainder taken from reference TRBV9 and TRBJ2-3, is DSGVTQTPKHLITATGQRVTLRCSPRSGDLSVYWYQQSLDQGLQFLIQYYNGEERAKGNILERFSAQQFPDLHSELNLSSLELGDSALYFCASSVGAGVGGDTQYFGPGTRLTVL.

The genes are TRBV3-1 (or the pseudogene TRBV3-2) and TRBJ2-7, with D uncertain. The germline V and J ends were trimmed by 4 bases and 12 bases, with 16 bases remaining between them. Germline loops: CDR1 LGHDT, CDR2 YNNKEL (reference sequence). CDR3 length: 12 amino acids. CDR3 loop: CASSPPPQNRYF. The CDR3 DNA reads TGTGCCAGCAGCCCCCCTCCTCAGAATCGGTACTTC.

This chain connects TRBV29-1 to TRBJ2-1, with TRBD1 identical over 11 bases. Looked up from germline, CDR1 is SQVTM and CDR2 is ANQGSEA. After removal of 5 bases from V and 7 bases from J, the junction contained 10 bases not matched to a gene. The CDR3 totals 15 residues. The CDR3 loop reads CSVRGPGTGGNEQFF. CDR3 DNA: TGCAGCGTTCGAGGTCCCGGGACAGGGGGGAATGAGCAGTTCTTC.

In its sample, this clone was seen many times. The genes are TRBV7-9 and TRBJ2-2; unclear D gene. CDR3 length: 13 residues. Trimming shortened V by 1 base and J by 7 bases, and 7 bases separated the two germline ends. Germline CDR1 and CDR2: SEHNR and FQNEAQ (reference sequence). CDR3 loop: CASSLGAGGELFF. The CDR3 DNA follows: TGTGCCAGCAGCTTAGGGGCCGGCGGGGAGCTGTTTTTT.

This clone was seen a handful of times. The chain has TRBV9 and TRBJ2-4; 8 nucleotides line up with TRBD1. CDR1 is SGDLS and CDR2 is YYNGEE in the germline V gene. CDR3 length: 16 amino acids. Losses at the gene ends were 0 bases for V and 10 bases for J; bases not matched to a gene: 12. CDR3 sequence reads: CASSVDLGTGQRIQYF. The CDR3 DNA follows: TGTGCCAGCAGCGTAGATCTAGGGACAGGCCAAAGGATTCAGTACTTC.

V and J are TRBV5-1 and TRBJ1-5, with a weak D call TRBD1 (5 bases). Trimming removed 0 bases at V and 6 bases at J, with 13 bases between. This CDR3 region has 15 residues. Germline-derived CDR1 and CDR2 are SGHRS and YFSETQ. The CDR3 is CASSLAPGYSQPQHF. The CDR3 nucleotides are TGCGCCAGCAGCTTGGCCCCAGGGTATAGTCAGCCCCAGCATTTT.

The chain links TRBV5-1 to TRBJ2-7; 7 bases are a match to TRBD1. V trimming: 3 bases; J trimming: 0 bases; junction bases outside the gene matches: 9. Germline V gene sequence: CDR1 SGHRS, CDR2 YFSETQ. This CDR3 comprises 16 residues. The CDR3 region is CASSSSDRSSSYEQYF. CDR3 DNA: TGCGCCAGCAGCTCCTCGGACAGGTCTAGCTCCTACGAGCAGTACTTC.

The genes are TRBV2 and TRBJ1-2, with 10 bases identical to TRBD1. V shed 3 bases, J shed 8 bases, and the junction held 0 bases outside the gene matches. Looked up from germline, CDR1 is SNHLY and CDR2 is FYNNEI. The length of the CDR3 is 12 residues. CDR3 in amino acids: CASSETGGGYTF. The CDR3 nucleotides are TGTGCCAGCAGTGAGACAGGGGGCGGCTACACCTTC.

This rearrangement joins TRBV5-1 to TRBJ2-1; tentatively, D is TRBD1 (8 bases). The CDR3 covers 16 residues. CDR1 is SGHRS and CDR2 is YFSETQ in the germline V gene. V was trimmed by 7 bases and J by 3 bases, leaving 20 bases between them. The CDR3 is CASGQGGSLNYNEQFF. The CDR3, as DNA: TGCGCCAGCGGACAGGGAGGGAGTCTCAACTACAATGAGCAGTTCTTC. Drawing the rest from reference TRBV5-1 and TRBJ2-1, the complete variable domain is KAGVTQTPRYLIKTRGQQVTLSCSPISGHRSVSWYQQTPGQGLQFLFEYFSETQRNKGNFPGRFSGRQFSNSRSEMNVSTLELGDSALYLCASGQGGSLNYNEQFFGPGTRLTVL.

A single count supports this clone. This chain uses TRBV4-3 with TRBJ1-4, with 7 positions matching TRBD1. V dropped 4 bases and J dropped 5; count of bases not matched to a gene: 7. The CDR3 runs to 15 residues. Germline CDR1 LGHNA, CDR2 YSLEER. This CDR3 reads CASSLDGTENEKLFF. The CDR3 DNA is TGCGCCAGCAGCCTAGACGGGACAGAGAATGAAAAACTGTTTTTT.

The gene calls are TRBV21-1 and TRBJ2-1; the table assigns TRBD2, which was not confirmed against the DNA. TRBV21-1 is marked as a pseudogene. CDR3 length: 17 amino acids. The CDR3 DNA reads TGTGCCAGCAGCGAACCCCCGCCTAGCGGGGCCTACAATGAGCAGTTCTTC. It encodes CASSEPPPSGAYNEQFF.

V is TRBV28 and J is TRBJ1-6; D is possibly TRBD1 (6 bases). This CDR3 spans 16 amino acids. The V and J ends lost 3 bases and 7 bases respectively, with 16 bases between them. Germline V lookup: CDR1 MDHEN, CDR2 SYDVKM. The CDR3 sequence is CASSLTLGAVNSPLHF. In DNA form, the CDR3 reads TGTGCCAGCAGTTTGACTCTGGGGGCTGTGAATTCACCCCTCCACTTT.

This clone was observed once. The CDR3 DNA is TGCGCCAGCAGCCCCCGGACAGGGCAAGGAAACACCATATATTTT. Protein sequence: CASSPRTGQGNTIYF. The V call is TRBV4-1, the J call TRBJ1-3, with 8 bases fitting TRBD1. J was trimmed by 4 bases and V by 4 bases; bases with no gene match: 6. The CDR3 length is 15 residues. Germline V gene data show CDR1 as MGHRA and CDR2 as YSYEKL.

This clone was observed once. The CDR3 is CATSDGIGQGVNQPQHF. The CDR3 DNA reads TGTGCCACCAGTGATGGGATAGGGCAGGGGGTCAATCAGCCCCAGCATTTT. The chain joins TRBV24-1 to TRBJ1-5; 7 bases are shared with TRBD1. This CDR3 region has 17 residues. Germline V CDR1 and CDR2: KGHDR, SFDVKD. J was trimmed by 3 bases and V by 3 bases; bases with no gene match: 10.

The gene calls are TRBV10-2 and TRBJ2-7; 10 bases are shared with TRBD2. V shed 7 bases and J 7 bases; nucleotides not matched to a gene: 4. CDR1 WSHSY and CDR2 SAAADI come from the germline V gene. The CDR3 is 12 amino acids. CDR3 nucleotides: TGCGCCAGCAAGGGACTAGCGTGGGAGCAGTACTTC. It codes for CASKGLAWEQYF.